The TCR beta chain described here comes from a study of blood T cell repertoires in COVID-19. In the study overall: Acute-phase and convalescent COVID-19 samples originated in the United States, Italy and Spain. From T cells, B-cell-depleted T cells, or PBMCs came the material, which was cDNA or gDNA.

Repertoires were generated with immunoSEQ multiplex PCR, while TCRdb's copy carries only in-frame clones and drops some. The sample includes around 150,000 clones, over 80% of them seen just once. This CDR3 region has 15 residues. V lost 0 bases, J lost 4 bases, and 12 bases lay in between. Germline CDR1 and CDR2: ENHRY and SYGVKD. The chain couples TRBV10-3 to TRBJ1-2; D is ambiguous. This TCR was recovered from a woman aged 80 or older with active or convalescent COVID-19. The sample taken for sequencing was peripheral blood. The CDR3 protein is CAISESEGFGYGYTF. CDR3 in DNA: TGTGCCATCAGTGAGTCGGAGGGCTTCGGCTATGGCTACACCTTC.